The 19 T cell receptor beta chains presented below share a single source sample, sequenced in a study of technical replicates of blood from several donors. The assay was immunoSEQ multiplex PCR, and TCRdb's table has in-frame clones only and misses some. This sample yields more than 65,000 clones, of which roughly 95% are seen a single time; about 0.36% belongs to the top ten. The sequencing sample was made of T cells isolated from PBMCs. The receptors originated from a human donor in good health.

The chain is built from TRBV5-1 and TRBJ2-1, with 13 bases identical to TRBD2. The V segment lost 4 bases and the J segment 5 bases; nucleotides outside the gene matches: 9. Germline V gene data show CDR1 as SGHRS and CDR2 as YFSETQ. The CDR3 is 17 residues long. This CDR3 reads CASSPSAGTSGNNEQFF. CDR3 DNA sequence: TGCGCCAGCAGCCCTTCCGCTGGGACTAGCGGGAACAATGAGCAGTTCTTC.

V gene TRBV6-6 combines with J gene TRBJ2-5, with a possible D match to TRBD2 (6 bases). Trimming stripped 1 base from V and 4 bases from J, with 13 bases between. The germline CDR1 and CDR2 sequences are MNHNY and SVGAGI (reference sequence). CDR3 size: 15 residues. CDR3 nucleotides: TGTGCCAGCAGTTACTTCACTCGTAGCGGAGAGACCCAGTACTTC. As protein: CASSYFTRSGETQYF.

This chain links TRBV9 with TRBJ1-2; D might be TRBD1 (6 bases). V was cut by 1 base and J by 7 bases, with 14 bases left in between. The CDR3 is 14 amino acids. Germline CDR1 reads SGDLS; CDR2 reads YYNGEE. The CDR3 DNA follows: TGTGCCAGCAGCGTATCTTACACAGGGTTTGGCTACACCTTC. This translates into CASSVSYTGFGYTF.

The chain has TRBV7-3 and TRBJ1-3; D call uncertain. The CDR3 has 15 residues. From germline, CDR1 is SGHTA and CDR2 FQGTGA. V was shortened by 2 bases and J by 0 bases, with 8 bases between the two germline ends. The CDR3 sequence: CASSLDGSSGNTIYF. As DNA, the CDR3 is TGTGCCAGCAGCTTAGACGGGAGCTCTGGAAACACCATATATTTT.

The chain uses TRBV4-3 and TRBJ2-7; 9 bases align to TRBD1. Germline CDR1 and CDR2: LGHNA and YSLEER. The CDR3 has 14 residues. V shed 8 bases and J 4 bases; nucleotides not matched to a gene: 9. Here the CDR3 DNA reads TGCGCCAGCTCGGAAGCGGGACAGGGATACGAGCAGTACTTC. It codes for CASSEAGQGYEQYF.

The chain links TRBV28 to TRBJ2-7; TRBD2 agrees at 8 bases. J was trimmed by 6 bases and V by 4 bases; bases with no gene match: 5. The CDR3 extends over 13 amino acids. Germline CDR1 MDHEN, CDR2 SYDVKM. CDR3 region: CASSYQRGLEQYF. The DNA for the CDR3 is TGTGCCAGCAGTTACCAGCGGGGGCTCGAGCAGTACTTC.

This rearrangement joins TRBV27 to TRBJ2-7; weak D call: TRBD2 (6 bases). V was shortened by 5 bases and J by 4 bases, with 15 bases between the two germline ends. The CDR3 runs to 14 residues. CDR1 and CDR2 (germline): MNHEY, SMNVEV (reference sequence). The CDR3 spells CASSPGSPFYEQYF. Written as DNA, the CDR3 is TGTGCCAGCAGTCCCGGGAGTCCCTTTTACGAGCAGTACTTC.

The rearrangement joins TRBV28 to TRBJ2-1, with D maybe TRBD1 (6 bases). The CDR3 totals 14 residues. Germline V gives CDR1 MDHEN, CDR2 SYDVKM. V was shortened by 7 bases and J by 7 bases, with 17 bases between the two germline ends. CDR3 in amino acids: CASTTRGSLNEQFF. Here the CDR3 DNA reads TGTGCCAGCACAACTAGGGGGTCTCTGAATGAGCAGTTCTTC.

V usage is TRBV7-9 and J usage is TRBJ2-2, with 9 bases lining up with TRBD2. After removal of 5 bases from V and 6 bases from J, the junction contained 7 bases not matched to a gene. The CDR3 length is 15 residues. Germline loops: CDR1 SEHNR, CDR2 FQNEAQ (reference sequence). The CDR3 loop reads CASSRIAGAPGELFF. The CDR3, as DNA: TGTGCCAGCAGCCGAATAGCGGGGGCCCCCGGGGAGCTGTTTTTT.

The chain has TRBV7-9 and TRBJ2-5, with 7 positions matching TRBD1. Germline values: CDR1 SEHNR, CDR2 FQNEAQ (reference sequence). The CDR3 length is 15 residues. Germline trimming cut 8 bases from V and 5 bases from J; bases unmatched to any gene: 14. DNA of the CDR3: TGTGCCAGCGGCCAAACGGAAGGGGGCCAGGAGACCCAGTACTTC. Protein product: CASGQTEGGQETQYF.

This clone showed up just once. The chain recombines TRBV4-1 with TRBJ2-1; 11 nucleotides line up with TRBD2. Losses at the gene ends were 4 bases for V and 4 bases for J; bases not matched to a gene: 3. The CDR3 is 15 residues long. Per germline, CDR1 MGHRA and CDR2 YSYEKL. CDR3 in amino acids: CASSRGTSGYNEQFF. In DNA, the CDR3 is TGCGCCAGCAGCCGTGGGACTAGCGGTTACAATGAGCAGTTCTTC.

The chain uses TRBV6-6 and TRBJ2-7; 7 bases are a match to TRBD1. The V gene end was trimmed by 0 bases and the J gene end by 5 bases; junction bases not matched to a gene: 7. Germline CDR1 reads MNHNY; CDR2 reads SVGAGI (reference sequence). The CDR3 has 15 amino acids. The CDR3 here is CASSYSSEGAHEQYF. The CDR3 DNA is TGTGCCAGCAGTTACTCGAGCGAGGGGGCGCACGAGCAGTACTTC.

This rearrangement joins TRBV30 to TRBJ1-1, with D possibly matching TRBD1 (5 bases). This CDR3 has 13 amino acids. From germline, CDR1 is GTSNPN and CDR2 SVGIG (reference sequence). Trimming stripped 0 bases from V and 4 bases from J, with 9 bases between. The CDR3 region has the DNA TGTGCCTGGAGTGTTATAGGGGTCACTGAAGCTTTCTTT. It specifies CAWSVIGVTEAFF.

V is TRBV6-5 and J is TRBJ2-5; the D is unclear. CDR3 length equals 11 residues. Germline V gene lookup returns CDR1 MNHEY and CDR2 SVGAGI. V lost 2 bases and J 5 bases, leaving 3 bases between the germline ends. CDR3 sequence: CASSYLETQYF. The CDR3 nucleotides read TGTGCCAGCAGTTACCTGGAGACCCAGTACTTC.

The rearrangement joins TRBV6-4 to TRBJ1-5, with TRBD1 as a possible D gene (5 bases). V dropped 2 bases and J dropped 0 bases, with 11 bases sitting between them. The CDR3 consists of 16 residues. Per the germline V gene, CDR1 is MRHNA and CDR2 is SNTAGT. The CDR3 loop is CASSDETVYSNQPQHF. The CDR3 DNA sequence: TGTGCCAGCAGTGACGAGACAGTGTATAGCAATCAGCCCCAGCATTTT.

The genes are TRBV5-4 and TRBJ2-7; 8 positions agree with TRBD1. Trimming removed 0 bases from V and 2 bases from J; junction bases left unmatched: 7. The CDR3 length is 16 residues. Per germline, CDR1 SGHNT and CDR2 YYREEE (reference sequence). In DNA form, the CDR3 reads TGTGCCAGCAGCTTGGATCCGGGACAGGTCACCTACGAGCAGTACTTC. Translated, it gives CASSLDPGQVTYEQYF.

The rearrangement links TRBV27 to TRBJ2-3, with D possibly being TRBD1 (5 bases). CDR3 length equals 14 residues. Germline V gene lookup returns CDR1 MNHEY and CDR2 SMNVEV (reference sequence). The V gene lost 6 bases and the J gene lost 4 bases, with 14 bases spanning the gap. The CDR3 sequence: CASSHGAGPDTQYF. In nucleotides, the CDR3 is TGTGCCAGCAGCCATGGGGCAGGGCCAGATACGCAGTATTTT.

V usage is TRBV15 and J usage is TRBJ2-2; 10 nucleotides match TRBD1. Unmatched junction bases numbered 5, after V lost 5 bases and J lost 5 bases. Germline V gene sequence: CDR1 LNHNV, CDR2 YYDKDF (reference sequence). The CDR3 loop spans 15 amino acids. DNA for the CDR3: TGTGCCACCAGCTCCTGGACAGGGGGAACCGGGGAGCTGTTTTTT. This gives the protein CATSSWTGGTGELFF.

V usage is TRBV7-9 and J usage is TRBJ2-7; 7 nucleotides line up with TRBD1. The CDR3 extends over 15 amino acids. Germline CDR1 SEHNR, CDR2 FQNEAQ (reference sequence). Trimming at V came to 6 bases and at J to 6 bases, leaving 14 bases not matched to a gene. The CDR3 DNA is TGTGCCAGCAGTCCCCCCGGGACAGAACGGCGCGAGCAGTACTTC. Residues: CASSPPGTERREQYF.